This T cell receptor (beta chain) was captured by sequencing in a study of CD8 T cells in ankylosing spondylitis. Each CDR3 protein gets one entry after TCRdb re-called the 5' RACE reads with MiXCR. The sample has 150,000 to 200,000 distinct CDR3 sequences; over 10% are singletons. This clonotype was detected many times. The sequence was obtained from a female donor with ankylosing spondylitis or in good health (not recorded which). The sequenced material came from blood, either unsorted or a sorted T cell fraction (not recorded which).

CDR3 loop: CASSKRWQGAEELFF. The CDR3 nucleotides are TGCGCCAGCAGCAAAAGATGGCAGGGGGCGGAGGAGCTGTTTTTT. The chain has TRBV4-3 and TRBJ2-2; 8 positions match TRBD1. Trimming removed 5 bases from V and 10 bases from J; junction bases left unmatched: 12. Germline-derived CDR1 and CDR2 are LGHNA and YSLEER. The CDR3 runs to 15 residues.